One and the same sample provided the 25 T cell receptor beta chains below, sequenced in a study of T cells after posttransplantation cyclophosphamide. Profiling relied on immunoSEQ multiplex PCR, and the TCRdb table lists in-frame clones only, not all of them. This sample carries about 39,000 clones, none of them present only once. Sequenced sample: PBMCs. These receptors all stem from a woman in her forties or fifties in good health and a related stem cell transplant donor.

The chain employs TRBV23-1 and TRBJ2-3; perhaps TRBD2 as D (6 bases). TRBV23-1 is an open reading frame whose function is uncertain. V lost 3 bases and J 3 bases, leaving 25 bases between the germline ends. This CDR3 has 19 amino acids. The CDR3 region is CASSQSGTESRKGTDTQYF. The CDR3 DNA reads TGCGCCAGCAGTCAGTCCGGGACTGAATCCAGAAAAGGTACAGATACGCAGTATTTT.

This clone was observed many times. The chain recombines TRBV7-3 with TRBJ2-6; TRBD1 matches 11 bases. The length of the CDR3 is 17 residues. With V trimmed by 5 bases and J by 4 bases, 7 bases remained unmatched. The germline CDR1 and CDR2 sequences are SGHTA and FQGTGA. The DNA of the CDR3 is TGTGCCAGCAGCCCAGGACAGGGGGCATCAGGGGCCAACGTCCTGACTTTC. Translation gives CASSPGQGASGANVLTF.

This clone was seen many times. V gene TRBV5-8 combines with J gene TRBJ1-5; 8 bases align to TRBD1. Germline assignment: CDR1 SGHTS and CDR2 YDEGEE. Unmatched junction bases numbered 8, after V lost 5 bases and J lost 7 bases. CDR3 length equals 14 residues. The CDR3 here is CASSWTGTGQPQHF. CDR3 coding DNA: TGTGCCAGCAGTTGGACAGGGACGGGGCAGCCCCAGCATTTT.

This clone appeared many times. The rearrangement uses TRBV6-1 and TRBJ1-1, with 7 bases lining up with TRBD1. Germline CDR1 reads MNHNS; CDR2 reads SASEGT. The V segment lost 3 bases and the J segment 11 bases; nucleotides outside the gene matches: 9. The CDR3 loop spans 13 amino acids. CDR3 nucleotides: TGTGCCAGCAGTGAGCGACAGGGTATGGAGGCTTTCTTT. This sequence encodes CASSERQGMEAFF.

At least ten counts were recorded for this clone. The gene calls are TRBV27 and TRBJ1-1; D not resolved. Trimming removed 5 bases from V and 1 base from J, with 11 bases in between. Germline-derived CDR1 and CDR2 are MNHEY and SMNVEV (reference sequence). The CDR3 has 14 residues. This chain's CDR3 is CASSPIRQNTEAFF. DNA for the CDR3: TGTGCCAGCAGTCCTATCCGACAGAACACTGAAGCTTTCTTT.

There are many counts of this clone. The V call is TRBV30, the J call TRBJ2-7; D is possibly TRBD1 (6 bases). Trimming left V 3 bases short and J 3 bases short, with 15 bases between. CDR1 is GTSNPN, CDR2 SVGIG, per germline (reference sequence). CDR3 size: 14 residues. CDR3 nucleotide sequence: TGTGCCTGGAGACGTGGGGGCGGACTCTACGAGCAGTACTTC. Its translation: CAWRRGGGLYEQYF.

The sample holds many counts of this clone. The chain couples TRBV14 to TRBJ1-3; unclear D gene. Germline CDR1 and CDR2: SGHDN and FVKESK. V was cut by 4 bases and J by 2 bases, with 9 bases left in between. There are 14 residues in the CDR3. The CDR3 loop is CASSPGGAGNTIYF. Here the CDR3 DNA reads TGTGCCAGCAGCCCGGGCGGGGCTGGAAACACCATATATTTT.

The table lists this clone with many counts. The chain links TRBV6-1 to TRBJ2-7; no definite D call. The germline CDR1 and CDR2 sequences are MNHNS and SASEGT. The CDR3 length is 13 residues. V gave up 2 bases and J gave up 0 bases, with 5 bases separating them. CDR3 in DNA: TGTGCCAGCAGTGAACCAGACTCCTACGAGCAGTACTTC. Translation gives CASSEPDSYEQYF.

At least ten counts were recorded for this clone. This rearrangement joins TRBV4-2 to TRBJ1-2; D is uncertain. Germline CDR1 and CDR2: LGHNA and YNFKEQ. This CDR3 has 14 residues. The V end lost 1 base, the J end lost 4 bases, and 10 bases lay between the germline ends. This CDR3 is CASSQGGSSYGYTF. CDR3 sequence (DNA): TGTGCCAGCAGCCAAGGCGGCTCAAGCTATGGCTACACCTTC.

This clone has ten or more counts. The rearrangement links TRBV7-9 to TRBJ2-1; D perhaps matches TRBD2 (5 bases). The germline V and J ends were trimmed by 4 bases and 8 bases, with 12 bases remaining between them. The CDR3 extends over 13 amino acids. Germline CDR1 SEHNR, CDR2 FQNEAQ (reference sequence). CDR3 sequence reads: CASSSLDRYEQFF. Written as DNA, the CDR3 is TGTGCCAGCAGCTCACTAGACCGGTATGAGCAGTTCTTC.

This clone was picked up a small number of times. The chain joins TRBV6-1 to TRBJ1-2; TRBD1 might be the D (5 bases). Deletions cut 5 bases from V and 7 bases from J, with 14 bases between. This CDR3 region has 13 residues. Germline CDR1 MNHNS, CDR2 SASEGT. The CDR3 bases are TGTGCCAGCAGTTATGACAGCTGGGCTGGCTACACCTTC. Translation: CASSYDSWAGYTF.

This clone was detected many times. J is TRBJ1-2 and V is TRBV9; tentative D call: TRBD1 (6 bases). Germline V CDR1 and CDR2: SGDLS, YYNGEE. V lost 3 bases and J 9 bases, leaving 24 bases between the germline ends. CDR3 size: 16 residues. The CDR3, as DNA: TGTGCCAGCAGCGGATACCGAGACAGGAGCCCAAAAAGCTACACCTTC. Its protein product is CASSGYRDRSPKSYTF.

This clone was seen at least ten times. CDR3 sequence reads: CATSRDKDRGLQPQHF. CDR3 coding DNA: TGTGCCACCAGCAGAGATAAGGACAGGGGGCTTCAGCCCCAGCATTTT. The chain joins TRBV15 to TRBJ1-5; 11 nucleotides agree with TRBD1. The CDR3 spans 16 residues. Trimming at V came to 0 bases and at J to 6 bases, leaving 4 bases not matched to a gene. In germline, CDR1 is LNHNV, CDR2 YYDKDF (reference sequence).

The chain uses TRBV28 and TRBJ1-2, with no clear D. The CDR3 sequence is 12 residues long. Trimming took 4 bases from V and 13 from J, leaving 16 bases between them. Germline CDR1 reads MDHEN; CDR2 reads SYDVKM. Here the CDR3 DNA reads TGTGCCAGCAGTTCCTTCTTAGGGAGAGCCACCTTC. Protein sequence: CASSSFLGRATF.

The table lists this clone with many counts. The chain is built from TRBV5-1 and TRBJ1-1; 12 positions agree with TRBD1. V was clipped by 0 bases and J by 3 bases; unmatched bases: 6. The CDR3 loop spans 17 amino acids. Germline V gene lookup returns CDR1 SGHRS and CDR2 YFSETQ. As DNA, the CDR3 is TGCGCCAGCAGCTTGGCCGGGACAGGGGGCTGGGACACTGAAGCTTTCTTT. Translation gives CASSLAGTGGWDTEAFF.

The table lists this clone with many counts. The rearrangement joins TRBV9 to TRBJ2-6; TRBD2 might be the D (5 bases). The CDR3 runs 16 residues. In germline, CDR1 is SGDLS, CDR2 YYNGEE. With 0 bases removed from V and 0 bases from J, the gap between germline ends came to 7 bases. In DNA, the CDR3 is TGTGCCAGCAGCGTAGGTGGGAGCTCTGGGGCCAACGTCCTGACTTTC. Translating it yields CASSVGGSSGANVLTF.

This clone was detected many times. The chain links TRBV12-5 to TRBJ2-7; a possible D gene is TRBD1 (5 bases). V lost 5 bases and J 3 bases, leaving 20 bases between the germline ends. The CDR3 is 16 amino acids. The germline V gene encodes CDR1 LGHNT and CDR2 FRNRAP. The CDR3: CASGARKAPQGYEQYF. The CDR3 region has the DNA TGTGCTAGTGGTGCCAGGAAGGCGCCCCAGGGCTACGAGCAGTACTTC.

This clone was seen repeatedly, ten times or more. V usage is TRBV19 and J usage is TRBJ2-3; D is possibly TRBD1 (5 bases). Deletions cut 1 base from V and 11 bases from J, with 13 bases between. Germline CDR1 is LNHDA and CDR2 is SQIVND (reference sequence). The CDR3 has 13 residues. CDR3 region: CASSIGGSPEQYF. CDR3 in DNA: TGTGCCAGTAGTATAGGGGGCAGCCCTGAGCAGTATTTT.

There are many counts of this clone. DNA of the CDR3: TGTGCCAGCGGGACAGGCTCGAGTGGCTACACCTTC. Its translation: CASGTGSSGYTF. The chain is built from TRBV7-8 and TRBJ1-2; 8 bases align to TRBD1. J gave up 7 bases and V 8 bases, and 6 bases lay outside the gene matches. The germline V gene encodes CDR1 SGHVS and CDR2 FQNEAQ. This CDR3 has 12 amino acids.

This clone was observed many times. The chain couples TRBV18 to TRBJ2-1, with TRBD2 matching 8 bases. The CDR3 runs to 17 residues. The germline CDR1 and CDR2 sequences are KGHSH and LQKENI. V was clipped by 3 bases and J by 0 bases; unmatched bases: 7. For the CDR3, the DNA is TGTGCCAGCTCACCGGGGCGGGGGGAACCCTCCTACAATGAGCAGTTCTTC. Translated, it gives CASSPGRGEPSYNEQFF.

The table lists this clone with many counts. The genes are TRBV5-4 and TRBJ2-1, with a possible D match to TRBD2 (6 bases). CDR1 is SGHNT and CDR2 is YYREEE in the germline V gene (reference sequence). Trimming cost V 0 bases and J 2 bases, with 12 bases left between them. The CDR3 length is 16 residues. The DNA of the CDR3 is TGTGCCAGCAGCTTGGGTGGGGGGAATCCCTACAATGAGCAGTTCTTC. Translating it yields CASSLGGGNPYNEQFF.

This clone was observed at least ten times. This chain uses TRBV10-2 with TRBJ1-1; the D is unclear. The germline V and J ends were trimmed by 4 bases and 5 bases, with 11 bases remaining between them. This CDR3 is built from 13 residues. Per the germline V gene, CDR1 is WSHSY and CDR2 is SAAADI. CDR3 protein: CASSVGEGTEAFF. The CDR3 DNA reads TGCGCCAGCAGTGTCGGGGAGGGAACTGAAGCTTTCTTT.

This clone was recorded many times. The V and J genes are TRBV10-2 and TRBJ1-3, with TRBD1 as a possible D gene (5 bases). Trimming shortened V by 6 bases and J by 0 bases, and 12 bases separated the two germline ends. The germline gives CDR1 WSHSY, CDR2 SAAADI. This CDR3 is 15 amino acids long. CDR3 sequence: CASSQDISSGNTIYF. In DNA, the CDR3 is TGCGCCAGCAGCCAGGACATAAGCTCTGGAAACACCATATATTTT.

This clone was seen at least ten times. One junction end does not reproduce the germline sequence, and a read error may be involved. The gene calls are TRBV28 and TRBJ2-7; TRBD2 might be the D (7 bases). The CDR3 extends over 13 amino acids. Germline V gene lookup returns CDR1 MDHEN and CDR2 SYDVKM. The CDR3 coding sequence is TGTGCCAGCACCAACCCCCCGGGCCGGGGGGCCCACTTC. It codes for CASTNPPGRGAHF.

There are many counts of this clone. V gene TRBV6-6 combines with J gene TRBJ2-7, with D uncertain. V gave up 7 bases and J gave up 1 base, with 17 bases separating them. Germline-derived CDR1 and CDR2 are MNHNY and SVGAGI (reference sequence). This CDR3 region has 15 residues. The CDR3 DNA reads TGTGCCAGCATCAGACTTCAAGGCGGTTCCTACGAGCAGTACTTC. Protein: CASIRLQGGSYEQYF.